The 19 T cell receptor beta chains below come from one sample, sequenced in a study of vaccination and CD4 T cells after COVID-19 (dated by TCRdb to 2022 to 2024). Their antigen targets remain unknown. What the time point label conveys for this sample: late sampling 161 to 241 days after vaccination in a few convalescent patients. The treatment or condition label corresponds to: roughly ten-day PBMC culture with coronavirus spike peptide pools or control peptides (ViraFEST assay). The library came from PCR. TCRdb names Illumina iSeq 100 as the instrument used. At the Johns Hopkins FTIC core, DNA from the cultured CD4+ T cells underwent TCR sequencing with the Oncomine TCR Beta short-read assay. TCRdb ran its own pipeline on the public reads, namely fastp trimming at Q25 and MiXCR clone calling, and kept in-frame beta chains. CDR3 protein duplicates are merged, each entry listing the most common genes and DNA. Here the sample has roughly 20,000 distinct CDR3 sequences; about 46% occur a single time. The ten largest clones add up to around 13% of the sample.

The sequences come from CD4+ T cells from blood, cultured in vitro, collected about 7 months after SARS-CoV-2 vaccination. The receptors stem from a human donor who had recovered from COVID-19.

J is TRBJ2-7 and V is TRBV6-1; 8 positions match TRBD1. J was trimmed by 0 bases and V by 0 bases; bases with no gene match: 4. CDR3 size: 16 residues. Germline V gives CDR1 MNHNS, CDR2 SASEGT. CDR3 DNA: TGTGCCAGCAGTGAAGCTCCGACAGGGGCCTCCTACGAGCAGTACTTC. It encodes CASSEAPTGASYEQYF.

A few counts support this clonotype. The genes are TRBV20-1 and TRBJ2-1; D is ambiguous. Trimming pared 5 bases from V and 7 bases from J, leaving 6 bases between. There are 10 residues in the CDR3. From germline, CDR1 is DFQATT and CDR2 SNEGSKA (reference sequence). The CDR3 reads CSALGNEQFF. CDR3 coding DNA: TGCAGTGCTCTCGGGAATGAGCAGTTCTTC.

The chain uses TRBV6-1 and TRBJ1-6, with a weak D call TRBD1 (5 bases). The germline V and J ends were trimmed by 8 bases and 10 bases, with 18 bases remaining between them. The CDR3 spans 14 residues. Germline CDR1 is MNHNS and CDR2 is SASEGT. DNA of the CDR3: TGTGCCAGCCGTGCCCCCGGGGGAAGGTCACCCCTCCACTTT. It codes for CASRAPGGRSPLHF.

This chain joins TRBV7-9 and TRBJ1-1, with a tentative D call TRBD1 (6 bases). V was pared by 0 bases and J by 6 bases, with 20 bases between. The CDR3 is 17 residues long. Germline assignment: CDR1 SEHNR and CDR2 FQNEAQ (reference sequence). Written as DNA, the CDR3 is TGTGCCAGCAGCTTAGCGTGGGCAGGGGAGTATGACGCTGAAGCTTTCTTT. Translated: CASSLAWAGEYDAEAFF.

This clonotype is termed medium-sized. The chain recombines TRBV6-1 with TRBJ2-1; D call uncertain. Germline V gene lookup returns CDR1 MNHNS and CDR2 SASEGT. V was pared by 8 bases and J by 3 bases, with 2 bases between. The CDR3 runs to 10 residues. The CDR3 here is CASGYNEQFF. CDR3 coding DNA: TGTGCCAGCGGCTACAATGAGCAGTTCTTC.

The chain has TRBV5-4 and TRBJ2-1; 8 bases line up with TRBD1. With 1 base clipped from V and 5 bases from J, the junction kept 2 bases outside the gene matches. The CDR3 runs 14 residues. Germline V CDR1 and CDR2: SGHNT, YYREEE (reference sequence). Here the CDR3 reads CASSLWDRHNEQFF. The CDR3 nucleotides read TGTGCCAGCAGCTTGTGGGACAGGCACAATGAGCAGTTCTTC.

This clonotype has only a few counts. The chain employs TRBV7-2 and TRBJ1-6; D is uncertain. Germline V gene sequence: CDR1 SGHTA, CDR2 FQGNSA. The CDR3 loop spans 14 amino acids. Trimming stripped 5 bases from V and 6 bases from J, with 11 bases between. The CDR3 DNA sequence: TGTGCCAGCAGCCTCATAGCCGCTAATTCACCCCTCCACTTT. This gives the protein CASSLIAANSPLHF.

The chain employs TRBV29-1 and TRBJ2-5, with D perhaps TRBD2 (5 bases). V dropped 2 bases and J dropped 5 bases, with 6 bases sitting between them. Per the germline V gene, CDR1 is SQVTM and CDR2 is ANQGSEA. The CDR3 runs 11 residues. CDR3 in DNA: TGCAGCGTTGAACCGGGGGAGACCCAGTACTTC. Residues: CSVEPGETQYF.

The V and J genes are TRBV27 and TRBJ1-2, with D possibly matching TRBD1 (6 bases). This CDR3 is 17 amino acids long. Trimming removed 6 bases from V and 4 bases from J, with 24 bases in between. Looked up from germline, CDR1 is MNHEY and CDR2 is SMNVEV (reference sequence). The CDR3 reads CASRRNTGTTEAYGYTF. CDR3 DNA sequence: TGTGCCAGCAGAAGAAATACTGGGACAACAGAAGCCTATGGCTACACCTTC.

This chain uses TRBV15 with TRBJ2-5; 13 nucleotides align to TRBD2. V was clipped by 1 base and J by 9 bases; unmatched bases: 17. This CDR3 comprises 19 residues. The germline V gene encodes CDR1 LNHNV and CDR2 YYDKDF (reference sequence). CDR3 DNA: TGTGCCACCAGCAGAGTTGGATTGGCACTAGCGGGAGGGGAGGAGGCCCAGTACTTC. Its protein product is CATSRVGLALAGGEEAQYF.

The chain recombines TRBV30 with TRBJ2-1; TRBD1 might be the D (7 bases). The V end lost 2 bases, the J end lost 0 bases, and 11 bases lay between the germline ends. Germline CDR1 is GTSNPN and CDR2 is SVGIG (reference sequence). The CDR3 covers 15 residues. The CDR3, as DNA: TGTGCCTGGAGTCGACAGGGAGGCTCCTACAATGAGCAGTTCTTC. Protein product: CAWSRQGGSYNEQFF.

The V call is TRBV20-1, the J call TRBJ2-7; 10 positions match TRBD1. V shed 6 bases and J 5 bases; nucleotides not matched to a gene: 13. The CDR3 runs to 15 residues. Germline V gives CDR1 DFQATT, CDR2 SNEGSKA (reference sequence). CDR3 nucleotide sequence: TGCAGTGCCGACCCTCGCGGGACAGGGGTCGACGAGCAGTACTTC. Translating gives CSADPRGTGVDEQYF.

The DNA of the CDR3 is TGTGCCAGCAGCCCCAATGGAGGTCCCTTCGAGCAGTACTTC. As protein: CASSPNGGPFEQYF. The chain is built from TRBV5-8 and TRBJ2-7, with TRBD2 as a possible D gene (5 bases). CDR3 size: 14 residues. V was clipped by 4 bases and J by 6 bases, with 17 bases between them. Germline V CDR1 and CDR2: SGHTS, YDEGEE.

This clonotype appeared a few times. This chain uses TRBV28 with TRBJ1-5; possibly TRBD1 for D (6 bases). The CDR3 extends over 15 amino acids. The germline V gene has CDR1 MDHEN and CDR2 SYDVKM. V was shortened by 7 bases and J by 5 bases, with 18 bases between the two germline ends. The CDR3 nucleotides are TGTGCCAGCACCAAAGGGGGGTTGAGGGATCAGCCCCAGCATTTT. Protein sequence: CASTKGGLRDQPQHF.

The chain recombines TRBV5-1 with TRBJ2-5, with 14 bases that match TRBD2. The junction had 2 bases not matched to a gene; V was cut back by 4 bases and J by 3 bases. Germline lookup yields CDR1 SGHRS and CDR2 YFSETQ. The CDR3 sequence is 15 residues long. This chain's CDR3 is CASSMTSGGEETQYF. In DNA, the CDR3 is TGCGCCAGCAGCATGACTAGCGGGGGGGAAGAGACCCAGTACTTC.

The chain has TRBV7-9 and TRBJ1-5, with no clear D. CDR1 is SEHNR and CDR2 is FQNEAQ in the germline V gene (reference sequence). V was pared by 4 bases and J by 3 bases, with 19 bases between. This CDR3 contains 17 residues. CDR3 sequence: CASSSPRPPEVNQPQHF. CDR3 nucleotide sequence: TGTGCCAGCAGCTCCCCTCGTCCCCCGGAAGTCAATCAGCCCCAGCATTTT.

The CDR3, as DNA: TGCGCCAGCAGCCAATCTAGAACGGCGCAAGGGCACTATGGCTACACCTTC. It translates to CASSQSRTAQGHYGYTF. The rearrangement links TRBV4-1 to TRBJ1-2, with D unresolved. Germline CDR1 and CDR2: MGHRA and YSYEKL. V was pared by 2 bases and J by 3 bases, with 19 bases between. The CDR3 consists of 17 residues.

By share of the sample, this clonotype is medium-sized (0.01 to 0.1%). The V and J genes are TRBV6-1 and TRBJ2-5, with TRBD2 identical over 7 bases. The CDR3 contains 16 residues. Trimming took 3 bases from V and 4 from J; bases not matched to a gene: 11. Germline V CDR1 and CDR2: MNHNS, SASEGT. CDR3 sequence (DNA): TGTGCCAGCAGTGACTCCTATGGACTAGGAGTAGAGACCCAGTACTTC. Translation gives CASSDSYGLGVETQYF.

V and J are TRBV7-9 and TRBJ2-3; possible D gene TRBD1, 6 bases. Trimming removed 1 base from V and 1 base from J, with 15 bases in between. The germline gives CDR1 SEHNR, CDR2 FQNEAQ (reference sequence). The CDR3 runs 17 residues. The CDR3 reads CASSLVRGGIGTDTQYF. The CDR3 nucleotides are TGTGCCAGCAGCTTAGTCAGGGGTGGAATTGGCACAGATACGCAGTATTTT.